The 6 T cell receptor beta chains below come from one sample, sequenced in a study of blood T cell repertoires in COVID-19. Method: immunoSEQ multiplex PCR; TCRdb's copy keeps in-frame clones and lacks some. The table has 65,000 to 80,000 clones, roughly 90% seen once. Sequencing was done on a sample of peripheral blood. These receptors originate from a human donor in a cohort sampled during active COVID-19.

The chain recombines TRBV11-3 with TRBJ2-3; 10 bases map to TRBD1. CDR3 length: 15 amino acids. V gave up 1 base and J gave up 7 bases; unmatched junction bases: 5. The germline V gene encodes CDR1 SGHNT and CDR2 YENEEA. CDR3 region: CASSLGQGAYNTQYF. DNA of the CDR3: TGTGCCAGCAGCTTAGGACAGGGGGCCTACAATACGCAGTATTTT.

Here the CDR3 DNA reads TGTGCCAGCTTACTAACCGGAGGCACAGATACGCAGTATTTT. Its translation is CASLLTGGTDTQYF. The gene calls are TRBV18 and TRBJ2-3; D remains unclear. CDR1 is KGHSH and CDR2 is LQKENI in the germline V gene. The V and J ends lost 7 bases and 1 base respectively, with 12 bases between them. The CDR3 loop spans 14 amino acids.

The chain's CDR3 is CSVAGTGGHEQFF. DNA for the CDR3: TGCAGCGTTGCAGGGACAGGGGGGCATGAGCAGTTCTTC. The V call is TRBV29-1, the J call TRBJ2-1, with 11 bases identical to TRBD1. Germline V CDR1 and CDR2: SQVTM, ANQGSEA. The ends lost 4 bases at V and 8 bases at J; junction bases unmatched: 4. The CDR3 is 13 residues long.

The chain combines TRBV24-1 with TRBJ2-4, with 8 bases identical to TRBD1. This CDR3 comprises 15 residues. The germline CDR1 and CDR2 sequences are KGHDR and SFDVKD. With V trimmed by 3 bases and J by 8 bases, 8 bases remained unmatched. The CDR3 is CATSDTAGGSDIQYF. DNA for the CDR3: TGTGCCACCAGTGATACGGCAGGGGGCTCGGACATTCAGTACTTC.

In DNA form, the CDR3 reads TGTGCCTGGAGTGGGCGGGACCGCGGAGAGCAGTACTTC. This codes for CAWSGRDRGEQYF. The V gene is TRBV30, the J gene TRBJ2-7; tentative D call: TRBD2 (6 bases). The CDR3 runs to 13 residues. Trimming pared 1 base from V and 7 bases from J, leaving 14 bases between. Germline loops: CDR1 GTSNPN, CDR2 SVGIG (reference sequence).

The gene calls are TRBV28 and TRBJ2-7; 10 nucleotides agree with TRBD2. The V gene end was trimmed by 3 bases and the J gene end by 0 bases; junction bases not matched to a gene: 5. The germline V gene has CDR1 MDHEN and CDR2 SYDVKM. The CDR3 runs to 16 residues. Written as DNA, the CDR3 is TGTGCCAGCAGTTTCCTAGCGGGAGTGGACTCCTACGAGCAGTACTTC. Its translation: CASSFLAGVDSYEQYF.